This T cell receptor beta chain was identified during a study of T cell responses to AZD1222 COVID-19 vaccine. Overall study context: It was second doses at about 4 or about 12 weeks that were pooled.

Broader study findings: Spike-specific TCR breadth and depth both grew after two AZD1222 doses. The donor cohort was predominantly white British with a female majority, and clonal diversity may have been underestimated. Within unmutated variant regions lay the reported targets of nearly half of spike-specific TCRs.

V was clipped by 5 bases and J by 6 bases, with 13 bases between them. This CDR3 region has 13 residues. From germline, CDR1 is SGHTA and CDR2 FQGNSA. A remark on this clone: The antigen remains undetermined.

Libraries were prepared by immunoSEQ multiplex PCR; TCRdb keeps only in-frame clonotypes and omits some of them. The repertoire consists of 100,000 to 150,000 clones, with 89% occurring once and the leading ten covering roughly 1.5%. Sample: peripheral blood, taken on day 0 of AZD1222 vaccination. V and J are TRBV7-2 and TRBJ1-2; perhaps TRBD1 as D (6 bases). The TCR sequence derives from an adult in good health. This chain's CDR3 is CASSREGVNGYTF. The DNA of the CDR3 is TGTGCCAGCAGCCGCGAGGGGGTAAATGGCTACACCTTC.